The 4 T cell receptor beta chains in this list originate from one sample, sequenced in a study of T cell responses to AZD1222 COVID-19 vaccine. Repertoires were generated with immunoSEQ multiplex PCR, while TCRdb's copy carries only in-frame clones and drops some. The sample shows around 130,000 clones, roughly nine tenths of them seen only once. The input for sequencing was peripheral blood, taken 28 days after the second AZD1222 dose. Receptors originate from an adult who received the AZD1222 COVID-19 vaccine.

The chain employs TRBV6-4 and TRBJ1-1; D remains unclear. The CDR3 consists of 13 residues. Germline CDR1 MRHNA, CDR2 SNTAGT. V dropped 2 bases and J dropped 4 bases, with 8 bases sitting between them. The CDR3, as DNA: TGTGCCAGCAGTGACCCTCCGGCCACTGAAGCTTTCTTT. Its translation is CASSDPPATEAFF.

The chain uses TRBV9 and TRBJ1-3; no clear D gene. Trimming pared 0 bases from V and 0 bases from J, leaving 7 bases between. The germline CDR1 and CDR2 sequences are SGDLS and YYNGEE. The CDR3 sequence is 15 residues long. This CDR3 reads CASSVAPLSGNTIYF. In DNA form, the CDR3 reads TGTGCCAGCAGCGTAGCCCCGCTCTCTGGAAACACCATATATTTT.

The genes are TRBV27 and TRBJ2-7, with D uncertain. This CDR3 is built from 13 residues. V dropped 3 bases and J dropped 3 bases, with 9 bases sitting between them. Per the germline V gene, CDR1 is MNHEY and CDR2 is SMNVEV (reference sequence). CDR3 region: CASSFGRYYEQYF. As DNA, the CDR3 is TGTGCCAGCAGTTTTGGACGCTACTACGAGCAGTACTTC.

The J gene is TRBJ2-7, the V gene TRBV5-1, with D hard to call. The CDR3 extends over 14 amino acids. CDR1 SGHRS and CDR2 YFSETQ come from the germline V gene. V was shortened by 0 bases and J by 0 bases, with 7 bases between the two germline ends. The CDR3 spells CASSLGQFSYEQYF. The CDR3 nucleotides read TGCGCCAGCAGCTTGGGACAATTCTCCTACGAGCAGTACTTC.